This T cell receptor beta chain was obtained from a study of shared clonotypes between healthy human individuals. Clones were read by immunoSEQ multiplex PCR, and TCRdb kept only the in-frame ones, dropping some. This table holds 550,000 to 750,000 clones, less than 97% found once. This clone occurred once. The germline V gene has CDR1 SNHLY and CDR2 FYNNEI. Trimming pared 6 bases from V and 2 bases from J, leaving 13 bases between. This CDR3 region has 14 residues. Selected positively for CCR7 and CD45RO-negative, naive CD8 cells excluded terminally differentiated effector memory CD45RA+ cells. Donation came from healthy HIV-negative adults that had no recent acute infections or vaccinations.

The TCR sequence derives from a woman aged 25 to 45 in good health. Material: naive CD8+ T cells sorted from blood. The chain has TRBV2 and TRBJ1-2; perhaps TRBD1 as D (6 bases). CDR3 DNA: TGTGCCAGCAGGACGGACAGTATAAACTATGGCTACACCTTC. Its protein is CASRTDSINYGYTF.